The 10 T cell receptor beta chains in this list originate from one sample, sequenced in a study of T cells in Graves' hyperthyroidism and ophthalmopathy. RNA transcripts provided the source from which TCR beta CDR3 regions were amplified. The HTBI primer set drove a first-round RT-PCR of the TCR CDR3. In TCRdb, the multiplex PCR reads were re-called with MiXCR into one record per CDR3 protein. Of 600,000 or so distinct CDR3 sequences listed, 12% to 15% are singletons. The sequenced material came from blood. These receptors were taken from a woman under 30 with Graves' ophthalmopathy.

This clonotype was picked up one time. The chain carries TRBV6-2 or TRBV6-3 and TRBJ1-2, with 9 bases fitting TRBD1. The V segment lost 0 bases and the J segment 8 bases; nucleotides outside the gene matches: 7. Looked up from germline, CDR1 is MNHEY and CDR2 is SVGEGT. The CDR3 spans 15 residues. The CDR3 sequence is CASSYSTGGEKGYTF. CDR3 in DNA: TGTGCCAGCAGTTACTCTACAGGGGGCGAGAAGGGCTACACCTTC.

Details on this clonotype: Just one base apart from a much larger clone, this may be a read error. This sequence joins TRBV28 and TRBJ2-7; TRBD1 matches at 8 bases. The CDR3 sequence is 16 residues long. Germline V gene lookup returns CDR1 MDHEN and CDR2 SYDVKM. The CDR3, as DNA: TGTGCCAGCAGTCCCTACCGGACAGGGTTTCGCTACAAGCAGTACTTC. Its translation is CASSPYRTGFRYKQYF.

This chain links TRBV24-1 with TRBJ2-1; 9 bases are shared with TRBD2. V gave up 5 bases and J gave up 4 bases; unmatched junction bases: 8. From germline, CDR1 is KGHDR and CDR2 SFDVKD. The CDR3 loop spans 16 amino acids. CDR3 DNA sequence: TGTGCCACCAGTGCTCTGGCGGGAGGGGGGTACAATGAGCAGTTCTTC. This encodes CATSALAGGGYNEQFF.

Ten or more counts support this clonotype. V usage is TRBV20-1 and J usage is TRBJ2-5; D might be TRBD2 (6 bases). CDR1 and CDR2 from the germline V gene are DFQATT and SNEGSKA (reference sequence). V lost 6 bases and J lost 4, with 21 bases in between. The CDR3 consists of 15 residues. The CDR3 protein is CSAPGLRDIPETQYF. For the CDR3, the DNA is TGCAGTGCACCGGGACTGCGGGATATACCAGAGACCCAGTACTTC.

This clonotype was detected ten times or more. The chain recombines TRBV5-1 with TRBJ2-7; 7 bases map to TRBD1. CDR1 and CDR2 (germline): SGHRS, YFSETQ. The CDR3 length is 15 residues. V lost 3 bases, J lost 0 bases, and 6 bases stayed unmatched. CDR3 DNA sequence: TGCGCCAGCAGCTCCCGGGACAGAAGCTCCTACGAGCAGTACTTC. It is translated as CASSSRDRSSYEQYF.

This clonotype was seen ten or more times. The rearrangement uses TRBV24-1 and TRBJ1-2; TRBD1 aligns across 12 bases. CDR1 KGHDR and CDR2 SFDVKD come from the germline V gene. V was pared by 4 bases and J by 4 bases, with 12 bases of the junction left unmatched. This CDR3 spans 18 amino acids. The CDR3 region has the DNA TGTGCCACCAGTGAGCCCGGGAGGCGGGACAGGGGGCCCTATGGCTACACCTTC. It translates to CATSEPGRRDRGPYGYTF.

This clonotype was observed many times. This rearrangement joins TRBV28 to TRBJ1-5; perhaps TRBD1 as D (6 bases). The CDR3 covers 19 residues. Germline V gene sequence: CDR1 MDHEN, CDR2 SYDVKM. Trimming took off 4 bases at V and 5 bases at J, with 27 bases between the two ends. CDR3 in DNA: TGTGCCAGCAGTTGGAGCCTAACGGACAGTCACTCGATGGATCAGCCCCAGCATTTT. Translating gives CASSWSLTDSHSMDQPQHF.

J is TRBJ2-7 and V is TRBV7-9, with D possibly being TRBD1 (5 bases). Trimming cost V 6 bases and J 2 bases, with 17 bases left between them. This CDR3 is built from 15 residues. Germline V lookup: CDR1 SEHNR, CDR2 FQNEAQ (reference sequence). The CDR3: CASRKFQGVPYEQYF. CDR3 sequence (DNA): TGTGCCAGCAGAAAATTTCAGGGCGTCCCCTACGAGCAGTACTTC.

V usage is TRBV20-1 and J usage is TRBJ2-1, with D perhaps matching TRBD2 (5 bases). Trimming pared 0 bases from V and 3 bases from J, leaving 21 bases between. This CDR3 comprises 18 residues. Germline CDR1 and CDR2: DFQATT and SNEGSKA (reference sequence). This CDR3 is CSARDSRGSSAVYNEQFF. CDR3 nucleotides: TGCAGTGCTAGAGATAGTCGGGGAAGTTCAGCGGTCTACAATGAGCAGTTCTTC.

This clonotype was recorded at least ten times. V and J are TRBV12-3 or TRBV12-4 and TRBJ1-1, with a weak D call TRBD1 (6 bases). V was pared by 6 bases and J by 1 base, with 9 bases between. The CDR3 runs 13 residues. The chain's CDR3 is CASRSTGNTEAFF. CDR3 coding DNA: TGTGCCAGCAGATCGACAGGGAACACTGAAGCTTTCTTT.